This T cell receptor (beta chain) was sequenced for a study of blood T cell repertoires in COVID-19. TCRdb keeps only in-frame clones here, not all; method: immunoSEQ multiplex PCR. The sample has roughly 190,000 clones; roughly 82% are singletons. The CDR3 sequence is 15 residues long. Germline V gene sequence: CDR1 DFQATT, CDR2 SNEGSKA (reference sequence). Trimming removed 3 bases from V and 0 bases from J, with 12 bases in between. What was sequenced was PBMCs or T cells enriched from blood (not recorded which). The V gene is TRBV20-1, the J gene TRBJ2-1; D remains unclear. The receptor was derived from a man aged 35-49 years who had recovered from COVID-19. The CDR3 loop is CSASRMESSYNEQFF. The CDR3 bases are TGCAGTGCTAGTAGAATGGAGAGCTCCTACAATGAGCAGTTCTTC.